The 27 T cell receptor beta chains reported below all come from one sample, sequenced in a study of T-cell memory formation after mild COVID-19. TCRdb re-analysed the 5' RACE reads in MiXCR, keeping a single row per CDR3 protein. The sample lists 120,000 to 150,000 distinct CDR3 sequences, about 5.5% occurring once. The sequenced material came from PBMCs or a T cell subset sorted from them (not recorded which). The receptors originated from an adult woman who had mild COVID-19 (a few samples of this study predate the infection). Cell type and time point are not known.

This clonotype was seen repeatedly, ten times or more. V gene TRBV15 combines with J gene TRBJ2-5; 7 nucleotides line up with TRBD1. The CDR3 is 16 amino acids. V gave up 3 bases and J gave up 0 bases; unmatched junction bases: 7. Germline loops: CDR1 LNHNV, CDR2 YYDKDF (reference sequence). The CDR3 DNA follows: TGTGCCACCAGCAGGCCCGGGACAGAGTACCAAGAGACCCAGTACTTC. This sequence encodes CATSRPGTEYQETQYF.

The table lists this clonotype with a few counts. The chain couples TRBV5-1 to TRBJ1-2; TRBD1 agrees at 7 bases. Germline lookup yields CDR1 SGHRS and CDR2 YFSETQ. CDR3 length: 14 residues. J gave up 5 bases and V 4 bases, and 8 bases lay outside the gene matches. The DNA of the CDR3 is TGCGCCAGCAGCGAGGGAGGGACAGCGTATGGCTACACCTTC. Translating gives CASSEGGTAYGYTF.

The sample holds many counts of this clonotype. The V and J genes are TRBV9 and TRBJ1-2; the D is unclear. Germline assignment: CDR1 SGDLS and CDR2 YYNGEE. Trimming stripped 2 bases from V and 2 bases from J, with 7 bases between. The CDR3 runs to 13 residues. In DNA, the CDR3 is TGTGCCAGCAGCGTTCGATGGAACTATGGCTACACCTTC. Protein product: CASSVRWNYGYTF. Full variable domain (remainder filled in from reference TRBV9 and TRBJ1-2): DSGVTQTPKHLITATGQRVTLRCSPRSGDLSVYWYQQSLDQGLQFLIQYYNGEERAKGNILERFSAQQFPDLHSELNLSSLELGDSALYFCASSVRWNYGYTFGSGTRLTVV.

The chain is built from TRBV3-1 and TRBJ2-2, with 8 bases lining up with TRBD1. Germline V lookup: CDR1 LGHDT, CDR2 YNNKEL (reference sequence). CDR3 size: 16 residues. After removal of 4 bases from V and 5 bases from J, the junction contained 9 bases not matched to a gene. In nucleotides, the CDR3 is TGTGCCAGCAGCCGTCTAGGGACAGGTCGAACCGGGGAGCTGTTTTTT. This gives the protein CASSRLGTGRTGELFF.

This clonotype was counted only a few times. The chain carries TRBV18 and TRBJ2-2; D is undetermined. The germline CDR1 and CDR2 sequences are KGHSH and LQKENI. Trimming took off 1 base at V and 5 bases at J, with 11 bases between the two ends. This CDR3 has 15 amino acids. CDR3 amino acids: CASSPREVQTGELFF. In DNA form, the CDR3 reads TGTGCCAGCTCACCACGCGAAGTACAGACCGGGGAGCTGTTTTTT.

CDR3 nucleotides: TGTGCCAGCAGCCTAATCGCGGAAGTTTCACCCCTCCACTTT. Protein sequence: CASSLIAEVSPLHF. The chain recombines TRBV3-1 with TRBJ1-6; D gene unclear. Germline V gene data show CDR1 as LGHDT and CDR2 as YNNKEL (reference sequence). The CDR3 is 14 residues long. V lost 4 bases and J lost 9, with 13 bases in between. Using reference TRBV3-1 and TRBJ1-6 for the parts outside the CDR3, the full variable domain is DTAVSQTPKYLVTQMGNDKSIKCEQNLGHDTMYWYKQDSKKFLKIMFSYNNKELIINETVPNRFSPKSPDKAHLNLHINSLELGDSAVYFCASSLIAEVSPLHFGNGTRLTVT.

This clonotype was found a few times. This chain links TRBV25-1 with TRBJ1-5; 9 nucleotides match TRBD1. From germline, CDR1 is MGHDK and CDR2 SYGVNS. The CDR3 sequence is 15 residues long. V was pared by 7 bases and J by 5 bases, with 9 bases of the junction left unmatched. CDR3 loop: CASIVLQGAYQPQHF. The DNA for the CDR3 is TGTGCCAGCATTGTGTTACAGGGGGCCTATCAGCCCCAGCATTTT.

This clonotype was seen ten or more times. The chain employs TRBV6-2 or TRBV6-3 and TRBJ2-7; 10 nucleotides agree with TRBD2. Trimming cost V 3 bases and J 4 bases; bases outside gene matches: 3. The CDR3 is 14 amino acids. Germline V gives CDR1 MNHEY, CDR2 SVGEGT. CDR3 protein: CASSYLAGAYEQYF. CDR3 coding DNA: TGTGCCAGCAGTTATCTAGCGGGAGCTTACGAGCAGTACTTC.

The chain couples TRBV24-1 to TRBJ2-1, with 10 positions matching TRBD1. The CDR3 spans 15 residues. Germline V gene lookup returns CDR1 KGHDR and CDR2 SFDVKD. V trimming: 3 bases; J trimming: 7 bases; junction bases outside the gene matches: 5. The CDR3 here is CATSDRTGGSNEQFF. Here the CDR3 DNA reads TGTGCCACCAGTGATCGGACAGGGGGGAGTAATGAGCAGTTCTTC.

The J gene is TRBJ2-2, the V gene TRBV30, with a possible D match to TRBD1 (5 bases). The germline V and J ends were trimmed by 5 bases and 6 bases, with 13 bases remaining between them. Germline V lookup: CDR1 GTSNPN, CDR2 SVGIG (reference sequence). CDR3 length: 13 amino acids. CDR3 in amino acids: CAWGTKGPGELFF. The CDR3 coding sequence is TGTGCCTGGGGCACCAAGGGGCCCGGGGAGCTGTTTTTT.

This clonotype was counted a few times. The CDR3 coding sequence is TGTGCCAGTAGAAATCCCGGGACAGCTTGGGGGACTGAAGCTTTCTTT. Its protein is CASRNPGTAWGTEAFF. V gene TRBV19 combines with J gene TRBJ1-1; 7 positions match TRBD1. Germline CDR1 reads LNHDA; CDR2 reads SQIVND (reference sequence). Trimming removed 6 bases from V and 5 bases from J; junction bases left unmatched: 15. This CDR3 region has 16 residues.

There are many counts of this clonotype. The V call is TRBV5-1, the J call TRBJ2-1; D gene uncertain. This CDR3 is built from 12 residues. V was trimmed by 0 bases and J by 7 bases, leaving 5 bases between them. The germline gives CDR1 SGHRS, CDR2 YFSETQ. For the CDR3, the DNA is TGCGCCAGCAGCTTGGCGAGGAATGAGCAGTTCTTC. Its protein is CASSLARNEQFF.

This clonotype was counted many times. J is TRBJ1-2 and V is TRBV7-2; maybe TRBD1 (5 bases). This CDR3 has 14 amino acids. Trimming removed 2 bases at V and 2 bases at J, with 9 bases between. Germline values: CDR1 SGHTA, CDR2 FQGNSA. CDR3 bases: TGTGCCAGCAGCTTACAGGGTTCCAACTATGGCTACACCTTC. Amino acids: CASSLQGSNYGYTF.

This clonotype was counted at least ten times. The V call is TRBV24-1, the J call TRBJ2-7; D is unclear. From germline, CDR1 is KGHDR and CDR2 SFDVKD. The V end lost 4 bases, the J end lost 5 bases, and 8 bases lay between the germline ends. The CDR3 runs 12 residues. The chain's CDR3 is CATSERSDEQYF. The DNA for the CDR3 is TGTGCCACCAGTGAGCGATCGGACGAGCAGTACTTC.

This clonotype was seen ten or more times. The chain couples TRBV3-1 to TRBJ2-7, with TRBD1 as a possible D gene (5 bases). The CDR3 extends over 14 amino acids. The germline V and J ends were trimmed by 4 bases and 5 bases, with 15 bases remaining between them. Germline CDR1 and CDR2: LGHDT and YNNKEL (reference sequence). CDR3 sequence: CASSPRAGPNEQYF. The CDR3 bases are TGTGCCAGCAGCCCTCGCGCAGGGCCGAACGAGCAGTACTTC.

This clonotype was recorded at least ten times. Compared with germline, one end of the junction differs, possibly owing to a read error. The CDR3 here is CASSLEGTGGRSGVF. The CDR3 bases are TGTGCCAGCAGCTTAGAGGGGACTGGGGGCAGGAGTGGAGTCTTC. This rearrangement joins TRBV7-2 to TRBJ2-1, with D perhaps assigned TRBD1 or TRBD2 (6 bases each). Germline lookup yields CDR1 SGHTA and CDR2 FQGNSA. CDR3 length: 15 residues.

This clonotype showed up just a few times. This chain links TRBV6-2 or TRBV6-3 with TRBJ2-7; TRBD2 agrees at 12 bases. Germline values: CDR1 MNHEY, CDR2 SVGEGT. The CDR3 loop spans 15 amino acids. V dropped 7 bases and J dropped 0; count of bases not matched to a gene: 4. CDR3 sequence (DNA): TGTGCCAGCACCCGGACTAGCGGGGTCTCCTACGAGCAGTACTTC. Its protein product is CASTRTSGVSYEQYF.

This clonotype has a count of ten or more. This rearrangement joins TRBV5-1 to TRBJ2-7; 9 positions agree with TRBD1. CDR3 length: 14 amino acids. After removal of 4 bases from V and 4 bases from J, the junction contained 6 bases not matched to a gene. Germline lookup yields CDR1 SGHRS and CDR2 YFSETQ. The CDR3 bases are TGCGCCAGCAGCCGGGACAGGGAGAAGTACGAGCAGTACTTC. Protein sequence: CASSRDREKYEQYF.

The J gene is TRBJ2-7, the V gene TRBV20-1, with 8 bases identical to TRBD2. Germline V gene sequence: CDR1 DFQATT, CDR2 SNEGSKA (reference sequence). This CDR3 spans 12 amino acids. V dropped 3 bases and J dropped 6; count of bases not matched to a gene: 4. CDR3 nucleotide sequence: TGCAGTGCTAGCGGGAGGGCGGGCGAGCAGTACTTC. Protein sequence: CSASGRAGEQYF.

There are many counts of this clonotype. The CDR3 spells CSVAGLSTEAFF. The CDR3 DNA is TGCAGCGTTGCAGGTTTGAGCACTGAAGCTTTCTTT. The V call is TRBV29-1, the J call TRBJ1-1; D call uncertain. V lost 4 bases, J lost 4 bases, and 10 bases lay in between. The CDR3 runs 12 residues. The V gene's germline CDR1 is SQVTM and CDR2 ANQGSEA.

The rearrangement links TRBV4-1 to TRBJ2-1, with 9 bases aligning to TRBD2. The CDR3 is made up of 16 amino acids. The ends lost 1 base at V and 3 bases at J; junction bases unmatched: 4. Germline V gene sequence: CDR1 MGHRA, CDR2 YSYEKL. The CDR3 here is CASSQGRAGGYNEQFF. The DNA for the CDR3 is TGCGCCAGCAGCCAAGGTCGAGCGGGGGGCTACAATGAGCAGTTCTTC.

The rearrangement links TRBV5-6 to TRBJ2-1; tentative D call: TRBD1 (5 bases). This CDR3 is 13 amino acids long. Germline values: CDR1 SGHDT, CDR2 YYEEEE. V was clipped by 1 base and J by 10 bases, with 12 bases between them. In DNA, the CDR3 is TGTGCCAGCAGCTTGTGGGGCCCTCGGGAGCAGTTCTTC. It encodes CASSLWGPREQFF.

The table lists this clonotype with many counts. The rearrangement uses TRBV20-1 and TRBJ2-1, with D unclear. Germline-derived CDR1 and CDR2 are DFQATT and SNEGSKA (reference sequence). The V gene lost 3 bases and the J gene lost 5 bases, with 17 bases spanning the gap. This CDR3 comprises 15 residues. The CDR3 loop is CSARSNNQRNNEQFF. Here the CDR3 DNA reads TGCAGTGCTAGGTCAAATAACCAACGCAACAATGAGCAGTTCTTC.

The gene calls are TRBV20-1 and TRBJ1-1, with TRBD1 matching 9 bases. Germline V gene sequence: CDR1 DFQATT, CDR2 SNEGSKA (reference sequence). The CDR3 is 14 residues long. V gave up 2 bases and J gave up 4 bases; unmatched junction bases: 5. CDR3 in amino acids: CSARRDRAGTEAFF. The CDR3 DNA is TGCAGTGCTAGAAGGGACAGGGCTGGCACTGAAGCTTTCTTT.

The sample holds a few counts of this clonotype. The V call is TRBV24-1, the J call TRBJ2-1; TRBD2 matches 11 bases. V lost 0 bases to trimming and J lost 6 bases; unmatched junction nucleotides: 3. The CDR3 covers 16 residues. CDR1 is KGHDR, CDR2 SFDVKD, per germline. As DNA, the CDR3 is TGTGCCACCAGTGATTTGTATAGCGGGAGGGCCAATGAGCAGTTCTTC. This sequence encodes CATSDLYSGRANEQFF.

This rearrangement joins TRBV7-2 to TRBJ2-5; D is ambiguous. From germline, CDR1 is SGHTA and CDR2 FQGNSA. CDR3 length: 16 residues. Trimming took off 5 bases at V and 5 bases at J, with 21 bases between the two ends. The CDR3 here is CASSHLERIKGETQYF. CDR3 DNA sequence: TGTGCCAGCAGCCACCTTGAACGGATTAAAGGGGAGACCCAGTACTTC.

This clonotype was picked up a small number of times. CDR3 amino acids: CASSLRGGLRTDTQYF. In DNA, the CDR3 is TGTGCCAGCAGCCTACGGGGGGGTTTAAGGACAGATACGCAGTATTTT. The rearrangement uses TRBV13 and TRBJ2-3, with 8 bases lining up with TRBD2. With 5 bases clipped from V and 3 bases from J, the junction kept 10 bases outside the gene matches. The CDR3 consists of 16 residues. Germline assignment: CDR1 PRHDT and CDR2 FYEKMQ (reference sequence).